Each of the 17 T cell receptor beta chains below was sequenced from the same sample in a study of cytomegalovirus exposure and HLA in healthy donors. The study ran its PCR with 60 Vbeta and 13 Jbeta primers. Sequencing was performed with immunoSEQ multiplex PCR; in TCRdb, only in-frame clones are kept and a portion is missing. The sample carries roughly 100,000 clones, 80% to 85% recorded once. Sequencing input: PBMCs. These receptors all come from a man aged 25-45 years in good health and CMV-seropositive.

The V and J genes are TRBV2 and TRBJ1-2, with a weak D call TRBD1 (6 bases). This CDR3 has 14 amino acids. V lost 5 bases, J lost 3 bases, and 13 bases lay in between. Per the germline V gene, CDR1 is SNHLY and CDR2 is FYNNEI. CDR3 in amino acids: CASSLRGRDYGYTF. In DNA form, the CDR3 reads TGTGCCAGCAGTCTGAGGGGGAGGGACTATGGCTACACCTTC.

DNA of the CDR3: TGTGCCAGTAGTACGACTAGCGGGGGAACCTACAATGAGCAGTTCTTC. Its protein product is CASSTTSGGTYNEQFF. The V call is TRBV19, the J call TRBJ2-1, with 12 bases identical to TRBD2. Germline V gives CDR1 LNHDA, CDR2 SQIVND (reference sequence). V lost 4 bases, J lost 2 bases, and 3 bases stayed unmatched. This CDR3 has 16 residues.

The rearrangement uses TRBV2 and TRBJ1-3, with 8 bases fitting TRBD1. Germline values: CDR1 SNHLY, CDR2 FYNNEI. V lost 0 bases and J lost 8; bases outside the gene matches: 6. This CDR3 comprises 15 residues. The CDR3 is CASSEAGRGPDTIYF. The CDR3 DNA sequence: TGTGCCAGCAGTGAAGCGGGCAGGGGGCCAGACACCATATATTTT.

The rearrangement joins TRBV6-5 to TRBJ1-1; D gene uncertain. Germline values: CDR1 MNHEY, CDR2 SVGAGI. V was shortened by 5 bases and J by 3 bases, with 10 bases between the two germline ends. The CDR3 is made up of 13 amino acids. In nucleotides, the CDR3 is TGTGCCAGCAGTACCGGAGCATACACTGAAGCTTTCTTT. It yields the protein CASSTGAYTEAFF.

This clone was seen once. The chain links TRBV5-1 to TRBJ2-7; 8 bases align to TRBD2. This CDR3 is built from 16 residues. After removal of 5 bases from V and 4 bases from J, the junction contained 14 bases not matched to a gene. CDR1 and CDR2 from the germline V gene are SGHRS and YFSETQ. This CDR3 reads CASSRAGALTEYEQYF. CDR3 sequence (DNA): TGCGCCAGCAGTCGAGCGGGGGCCCTTACGGAGTACGAGCAGTACTTC.

V is TRBV7-9 and J is TRBJ1-2; possible D gene TRBD1, 5 bases. The CDR3 sequence is 13 residues long. V shed 5 bases and J shed 1 base, with 8 bases lying between them. Germline loops: CDR1 SEHNR, CDR2 FQNEAQ (reference sequence). The CDR3 reads CASSPTVNYGYTF. The CDR3 nucleotides are TGTGCCAGCAGCCCGACAGTTAACTATGGCTACACCTTC.

For the CDR3, the DNA is TGTGCCACTCTAGACAGGGGACGGTCCTATAATTCACCCCTCCACTTT. Encoded protein: CATLDRGRSYNSPLHF. The gene calls are TRBV5-4 and TRBJ1-6; TRBD1 aligns across 8 bases. The CDR3 spans 16 residues. The trim removed 9 bases at V and 1 base at J, leaving 9 bases unmatched. Germline values: CDR1 SGHNT, CDR2 YYREEE (reference sequence).

The J gene is TRBJ1-1, the V gene TRBV6-5; D unclear. Germline lookup yields CDR1 MNHEY and CDR2 SVGAGI. Trimming took off 7 bases at V and 4 bases at J, with 16 bases between the two ends. The CDR3 spans 14 residues. The CDR3 reads CASTLRAGLTEAFF. CDR3 sequence (DNA): TGTGCCAGCACCCTTAGGGCGGGCCTCACTGAAGCTTTCTTT.

The CDR3 bases are TGTGCCAGCAGCTTGACGGGGGGCCTTGAGCAGTTCTTC. It translates to CASSLTGGLEQFF. The rearrangement uses TRBV5-4 and TRBJ2-1; the D gene is possibly TRBD2 (7 bases). The CDR3 totals 13 residues. V was shortened by 1 base and J by 9 bases, with 11 bases between the two germline ends. In germline, CDR1 is SGHNT, CDR2 YYREEE (reference sequence). Combining the CDR3 with reference TRBV5-4 and TRBJ2-1 gives the whole variable domain ETGVTQSPTHLIKTRGQQVTLRCSSQSGHNTVSWYQQALGQGPQFIFQYYREEENGRGNFPPRFSGLQFPNYSSELNVNALELDDSALYLCASSLTGGLEQFFGPGTRLTVL.

The chain combines TRBV5-4 with TRBJ2-1; D not certain. Trimming took off 0 bases at V and 8 bases at J, with 12 bases between the two ends. Germline CDR1 and CDR2: SGHNT and YYREEE (reference sequence). The CDR3 covers 14 residues. The CDR3 coding sequence is TGTGCCAGCAGCTTGGGATGGAGTTCGGATGAGCAGTTCTTC. Translating gives CASSLGWSSDEQFF. Full variable domain (outside the CDR3, taken from reference TRBV5-4 and TRBJ2-1): ETGVTQSPTHLIKTRGQQVTLRCSSQSGHNTVSWYQQALGQGPQFIFQYYREEENGRGNFPPRFSGLQFPNYSSELNVNALELDDSALYLCASSLGWSSDEQFFGPGTRLTVL.

The rearrangement joins TRBV4-1 to TRBJ2-5; 8 bases fit TRBD2. Germline CDR1 and CDR2: MGHRA and YSYEKL. This CDR3 comprises 16 residues. Unmatched junction bases numbered 8, after V lost 3 bases and J lost 2 bases. CDR3 residues: CASSQPGASGQETQYF. The DNA for the CDR3 is TGCGCCAGCAGCCAGCCTGGGGCTAGCGGGCAAGAGACCCAGTACTTC.

The V call is TRBV18, the J call TRBJ1-2, with TRBD1 matching over 8 bases. Germline V gene lookup returns CDR1 KGHSH and CDR2 LQKENI. With V trimmed by 8 bases and J by 3 bases, 5 bases remained unmatched. CDR3 size: 13 residues. The CDR3 here is CASRQGQDYGYTF. The CDR3, as DNA: TGTGCCAGCCGACAGGGGCAGGACTATGGCTACACCTTC. The variable domain in full, completed from reference TRBV18 and TRBJ1-2, reads NAGVMQNPRHLVRRRGQEARLRCSPMKGHSHVYWYRQLPEEGLKFMVYLQKENIIDESGMPKERFSAEFPKEGPSILRIQQVVRGDSAAYFCASRQGQDYGYTFGSGTRLTVV.

The genes are TRBV2 and TRBJ2-3; unclear D gene. V dropped 5 bases and J dropped 4 bases, with 10 bases sitting between them. Germline V lookup: CDR1 SNHLY, CDR2 FYNNEI. The CDR3 is 13 residues long. The CDR3 sequence is CASSLQTSDTQYF. The CDR3 DNA reads TGTGCCAGCAGTCTACAGACCTCAGATACGCAGTATTTT.

V is TRBV28 and J is TRBJ2-5; the match to TRBD2 covers 7 bases. The J call is uncertain, as TRBJ2-7 better fits the DNA end. This CDR3 is built from 16 residues. In germline, CDR1 is MDHEN, CDR2 SYDVKM. CDR3 DNA sequence: TGTGCCAGCAGTTTCCCCGGGGGAGGGCCAAAGGGCGAGCAGTACTTC. As protein: CASSFPGGGPKGEQYF.

The chain couples TRBV5-1 to TRBJ1-2; tentatively, D is TRBD1 (5 bases). Germline assignment: CDR1 SGHRS and CDR2 YFSETQ. The CDR3 is 17 amino acids. Trimming took off 3 bases at V and 1 base at J, with 19 bases between the two ends. CDR3 coding DNA: TGCGCCAGCAGCTCATCTACCCAGGGAAGGCGTAACTATGGCTACACCTTC. Encoded protein: CASSSSTQGRRNYGYTF.

The chain combines TRBV7-6 with TRBJ1-5; TRBD1 is a possible D gene (5 bases). Germline V gene data show CDR1 as SGHVS and CDR2 as FNYEAQ. V was cut by 1 base and J by 10 bases, with 14 bases left in between. There are 14 residues in the CDR3. CDR3 nucleotide sequence: TGTGCCAGCAGCTTAGGGGGGGGATATTCACCCCAGCATTTT. It yields the protein CASSLGGGYSPQHF.

The rearrangement links TRBV9 to TRBJ2-7, with D possibly TRBD1 on 6 matching bases. The V gene lost 2 bases and the J gene lost 5 bases, with 17 bases spanning the gap. CDR3 length: 15 residues. Looked up from germline, CDR1 is SGDLS and CDR2 is YYNGEE. CDR3 DNA: TGTGCCAGCAGCGTGGGGACAACGGCAGGAAACGAGCAGTACTTC. This sequence encodes CASSVGTTAGNEQYF.